The clone carrying this T cell receptor beta chain was picked up one time. Its specificity is unknown. These data are taken from a study of cytomegalovirus exposure and HLA in healthy donors. General observations from the study: Earlier findings revealed that most TCR beta V segments proved productive either about 90% or about 30% of the time.

This CDR3 comprises 14 residues. V lost 4 bases and J 4 bases, leaving 9 bases between the germline ends. Germline values: CDR1 SGHNT, CDR2 YYREEE (reference sequence). The PCR had 60 Vbeta and 13 Jbeta primers. Using immunoSEQ multiplex PCR, the repertoire was profiled, and TCRdb retains in-frame clones only, with some absent. In the table there are about 90,000 clones, less than 75% of which are singletons. The rearrangement joins TRBV5-4 to TRBJ2-6, with D hard to call. This TCR was recovered from a man younger than 40 in good health and CMV-seronegative. The source material was PBMCs. CDR3 DNA: TGTGCCAGCAGCGGGCACCCGGGGGCCAACGTCCTGACTTTC. Its translation: CASSGHPGANVLTF.